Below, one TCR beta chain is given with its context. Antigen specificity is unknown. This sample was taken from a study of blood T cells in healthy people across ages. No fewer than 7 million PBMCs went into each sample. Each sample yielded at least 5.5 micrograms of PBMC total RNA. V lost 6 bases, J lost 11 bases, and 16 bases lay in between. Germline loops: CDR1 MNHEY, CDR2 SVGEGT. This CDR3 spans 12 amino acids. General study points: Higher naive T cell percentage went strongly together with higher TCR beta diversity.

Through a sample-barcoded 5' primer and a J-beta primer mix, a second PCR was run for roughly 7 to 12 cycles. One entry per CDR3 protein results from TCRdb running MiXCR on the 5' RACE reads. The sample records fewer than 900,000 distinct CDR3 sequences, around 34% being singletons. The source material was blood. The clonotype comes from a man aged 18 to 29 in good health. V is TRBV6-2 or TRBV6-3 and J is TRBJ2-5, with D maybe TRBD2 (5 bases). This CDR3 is CASSKLVTEQYF. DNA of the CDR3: TGTGCCAGCAGCAAACTAGTAACAGAGCAGTACTTC.